This TCR beta chain derives from a study of human thymus T cells. General study points: Unrelated individuals reportedly shared highly overlapping thymic TCR repertoires. Thymic and blood repertoires seemed to show skewed V and J gene use.

Sequenced by immunoSEQ multiplex PCR; TCRdb stores in-frame clones only, minus some. The sample includes more than 70,000 clones, 95% to 98% of them seen just once. Germline V CDR1 and CDR2: SGHKS, YYEKEE (reference sequence). The CDR3 contains 14 residues. Trimming removed 3 bases at V and 6 bases at J, with 16 bases between. As regards this clone: Its specificity is not known.

Resections from corrective heart surgery provided thymus tissue. The clonotype originates from a boy in the first two years of life with a congenital heart defect but otherwise immunologically healthy. The sequenced material came from thymus tissue. The gene calls are TRBV5-5 and TRBJ2-7; the D is unclear. CDR3 coding DNA: TGTGCCAGCAGCTCCAGATTCGAGTGGGGCGAGCAGTACTTC. Protein: CASSSRFEWGEQYF.